One and the same sample provided the 19 T cell receptor beta chains below, sequenced in a study of spatial heterogeneity in lung cancer. TCRdb itself ran the 5' RACE reads through MiXCR, one entry per CDR3 protein. The sample yields around 10,000 distinct CDR3 sequences, 3% to 4.5% seen once. The time point: sample taken at primary tumor resection. Whole RNA was taken from tumor, nontumor lung or frozen PBMC; it was then sequenced unsorted. The source material was normal lung tissue next to the tumor, sampled at surgery. These receptor sequences come from a male donor with early-stage non-small cell lung cancer.

This clonotype was detected ten times or more. Being off target in a library aimed at alpha chains, this beta chain has a size of little meaning. The chain carries TRBV11-2 and TRBJ1-4; TRBD1 matches 7 bases. Losses at the gene ends were 2 bases for V and 6 bases for J; bases not matched to a gene: 9. This CDR3 has 16 residues. Germline assignment: CDR1 SGHAT and CDR2 FQNNGV. The CDR3 DNA reads TGTGCCAGCAGCTTAACAGGGACAGTTCAAGATGAAAAACTGTTTTTT. It specifies CASSLTGTVQDEKLFF.

This clonotype is labeled medium-sized. This beta chain is an unintended read in a library built for alpha chains; its size means little. The V call is TRBV6-1, the J call TRBJ2-3; either TRBD1 or TRBD2 may fit D (5 bases each). The V and J ends lost 6 bases and 3 bases respectively, with 19 bases between them. CDR3 length: 16 residues. The V gene's germline CDR1 is MNHNS and CDR2 SASEGT. The CDR3 DNA is TGTGCCAGCAGGGATATGGGGCAGGGAGTGACAGATACGCAGTATTTT. It translates to CASRDMGQGVTDTQYF.

On this clonotype itself: A library made for alpha chains picked up this beta chain off target, so its size means little. CDR3 sequence (DNA): TGTGCCATCAGACCTGCTCCGGGACTAGCGGACTCCTACAATGAGCAGTTCTTC. This translates into CAIRPAPGLADSYNEQFF. This sequence joins TRBV10-3 and TRBJ2-1; 11 nucleotides align to TRBD2. This CDR3 comprises 18 residues. Germline CDR1 and CDR2: ENHRY and SYGVKD. Germline trimming cut 6 bases from V and 0 bases from J; bases unmatched to any gene: 10.

This clonotype has at least ten counts. This beta chain represents an off-target read in a library built for alpha chains; its size is of limited meaning. V gene TRBV24-1 combines with J gene TRBJ2-1, with D perhaps matching TRBD2 (7 bases). The CDR3 sequence is 15 residues long. V lost 4 bases and J lost 5, with 14 bases in between. Germline lookup yields CDR1 KGHDR and CDR2 SFDVKD. CDR3 DNA: TGTGCCACCAGTGAGGCGGGGGCTATTGACAATGAGCAGTTCTTC. Its translation is CATSEAGAIDNEQFF.

This clonotype was counted a few times. This beta chain is off target for a library built for alpha chains, so its abundance means little. The chain has TRBV2 and TRBJ2-5, with a possible D match to TRBD2 (5 bases). This CDR3 has 14 residues. The V gene's germline CDR1 is SNHLY and CDR2 FYNNEI. The V and J ends lost 4 bases and 7 bases respectively, with 16 bases between them. This CDR3 is CASSGGWEGATQYF. The DNA of the CDR3 is TGTGCCAGCAGTGGCGGGTGGGAAGGTGCGACCCAGTACTTC.

This clonotype qualifies as medium-sized. This beta chain turned up in a library designed for alpha chains; as an off-target read, its abundance says little. This rearrangement joins TRBV6-5 to TRBJ1-1; the D gene is possibly TRBD1 (6 bases). The CDR3 extends over 14 amino acids. Germline loops: CDR1 MNHEY, CDR2 SVGAGI. Between the trimmed V and J ends, which lost 4 bases and 12 bases, there was a span of 21 bases. CDR3 amino acids: CASSSTGRARRTFF. In DNA, the CDR3 is TGTGCCAGCAGTTCGACAGGTAGGGCCCGGAGGACTTTCTTT.

This clonotype was seen many times. Being off target in a library aimed at alpha chains, this beta chain has a size of little meaning. The rearrangement uses TRBV5-1 and TRBJ2-3; the match to TRBD2 covers 9 bases. The CDR3 spans 17 residues. J gave up 4 bases and V 0 bases, and 9 bases lay outside the gene matches. Germline V CDR1 and CDR2: SGHRS, YFSETQ. This chain's CDR3 is CASSLVVSGSRADTQYF. The CDR3 nucleotides read TGCGCCAGCAGCTTGGTTGTTAGCGGGAGTAGGGCAGATACGCAGTATTTT. The variable domain in full, completed from reference TRBV5-1 and TRBJ2-3, reads KAGVTQTPRYLIKTRGQQVTLSCSPISGHRSVSWYQQTPGQGLQFLFEYFSETQRNKGNFPGRFSGRQFSNSRSEMNVSTLELGDSALYLCASSLVVSGSRADTQYFGPGTRLTVL.

This clonotype is medium-sized in the sample. For a library built for alpha chains, this beta chain is a stray read; little rests on its size. The rearrangement uses TRBV12-3 or TRBV12-4 and TRBJ1-5, with D unclear. The CDR3 runs 14 residues. Trimming removed 7 bases from V and 2 bases from J, with 12 bases in between. The CDR3 sequence: CASTLGSGNQPQHF. CDR3 DNA sequence: TGTGCCAGCACTCTTGGGAGCGGCAATCAGCCCCAGCATTTT.

The table lists this clonotype with many counts. Being off target in a library aimed at alpha chains, this beta chain has a size of little meaning. The chain recombines TRBV12-3 or TRBV12-4 with TRBJ1-5, with 7 bases fitting TRBD1. The CDR3 spans 15 residues. Trimming cost V 6 bases and J 6 bases; bases outside gene matches: 11. CDR3 in DNA: TGTGCCAGCAGCCCCCTAGGGACAGTGGTTCAGCCCCAGCATTTT. Translating gives CASSPLGTVVQPQHF.

This clonotype was seen repeatedly, ten times or more. This beta chain is an unintended read in a library built for alpha chains; its size means little. This chain uses TRBV7-9 with TRBJ1-1, with D tentatively TRBD1 (5 bases). Germline CDR1 is SEHNR and CDR2 is FQNEAQ (reference sequence). The V end was cut by 5 bases, the J end by 1 base, with 14 bases between. The CDR3 length is 15 residues. DNA of the CDR3: TGTGCCAGCAGCCTGAGGGCCGGGGCGAACACTGAAGCTTTCTTT. Translating gives CASSLRAGANTEAFF.

This clonotype was found many times. The library was built for alpha chains, so this beta chain is an off-target read and its size means little. The V and J genes are TRBV5-1 and TRBJ1-1; 7 bases fit TRBD1. V shed 4 bases and J 5 bases; nucleotides not matched to a gene: 8. In germline, CDR1 is SGHRS, CDR2 YFSETQ. The CDR3 extends over 14 amino acids. The CDR3 bases are TGCGCCAGCAGCCTAGGACAGGAGATTACTGAAGCTTTCTTT. The encoded protein is CASSLGQEITEAFF. The entire variable domain, with the rest obtained from reference TRBV5-1 and TRBJ1-1, is as follows: KAGVTQTPRYLIKTRGQQVTLSCSPISGHRSVSWYQQTPGQGLQFLFEYFSETQRNKGNFPGRFSGRQFSNSRSEMNVSTLELGDSALYLCASSLGQEITEAFFGQGTRLTVV.

About this clonotype: Since it is a stray read in a library aimed at alpha chains, this beta chain has a size that is not meaningful. The chain links TRBV20-1 to TRBJ1-2; 9 bases map to TRBD1. V lost 5 bases and J lost 4; bases outside the gene matches: 5. The CDR3 length is 13 residues. The germline V gene has CDR1 DFQATT and CDR2 SNEGSKA (reference sequence). CDR3 sequence reads: CSAEPGQGYGYTF. CDR3 nucleotides: TGCAGTGCTGAGCCGGGACAGGGCTATGGCTACACCTTC.

The sample holds many counts of this clonotype. Since it is a stray read in a library aimed at alpha chains, this beta chain has a size that is not meaningful. The V gene is TRBV15, the J gene TRBJ2-3; D may be TRBD1 (6 bases). The ends were cut back, 2 bases at V and 2 bases at J, with 11 bases in the middle. The length of the CDR3 is 15 residues. Germline CDR1 and CDR2: LNHNV and YYDKDF (reference sequence). CDR3 sequence (DNA): TGTGCCACCAGCAGACCACAGGGCTCCACAGATACGCAGTATTTT. Translated, it gives CATSRPQGSTDTQYF.

A few counts support this clonotype. A library made for alpha chains picked up this beta chain off target, so its size means little. The gene calls are TRBV12-3 or TRBV12-4 and TRBJ2-1; 7 bases are a match to TRBD1. Unmatched junction bases numbered 3, after V lost 3 bases and J lost 1 base. The CDR3 totals 15 residues. CDR3 in DNA: TGTGCCAGCAGTTTCATGGGACAGTCCTACAATGAGCAGTTCTTC. It codes for CASSFMGQSYNEQFF.

Regarding this clonotype: The junction does not match germline at one end; this may be a read error. In a library made to pick up alpha chains, this beta chain is a stray read with a size that means little. The chain carries TRBV11-3 and TRBJ2-2; D unclear. CDR1 SGHNT and CDR2 YENEEA come from the germline V gene. The CDR3 covers 13 residues. The CDR3 coding sequence is TGTGTCAGCAGTCCAGCAGGAAAAGGGGAGCTGTTTTTT. The encoded protein is CVSSPAGKGELFF.

This clonotype has ten or more counts. Being off target in a library aimed at alpha chains, this beta chain has a size of little meaning. The chain has TRBV7-8 and TRBJ1-3, with D perhaps TRBD1 (6 bases). From germline, CDR1 is SGHVS and CDR2 FQNEAQ. The V end was cut by 5 bases, the J end by 0 bases, with 17 bases between. The CDR3 has 17 amino acids. The DNA for the CDR3 is TGTGCCAGCAGCACCCGGGCCAGGGGACTCTCTGGAAACACCATATATTTT. It codes for CASSTRARGLSGNTIYF.

This clonotype has a count of ten or more. Being off target in a library aimed at alpha chains, this beta chain has a size of little meaning. The genes are TRBV12-3 or TRBV12-4 and TRBJ2-6; possible D gene TRBD2, 6 bases. There are 15 residues in the CDR3. V lost 3 bases and J lost 2, with 8 bases in between. Here the CDR3 reads CASSFGGTGANVLTF. Written as DNA, the CDR3 is TGTGCCAGCAGTTTTGGAGGGACTGGGGCCAACGTCCTGACTTTC.

This clonotype was counted ten times or more. This beta chain turned up in a library designed for alpha chains; as an off-target read, its abundance says little. The chain recombines TRBV5-6 with TRBJ2-5; D gene uncertain. Trimming stripped 0 bases from V and 4 bases from J, with 10 bases between. CDR3 size: 14 residues. The germline CDR1 and CDR2 sequences are SGHDT and YYEEEE. CDR3 in amino acids: CASSLVARRETQYF. As DNA, the CDR3 is TGTGCCAGCAGCTTGGTAGCTAGGAGAGAGACCCAGTACTTC.

Points on this clonotype: This beta chain turned up in a library designed for alpha chains; as an off-target read, its abundance says little. The rearrangement uses TRBV7-2 and TRBJ2-7, with 15 positions matching TRBD2. V shed 1 base, J shed 4 bases, and the junction held 2 bases outside the gene matches. The CDR3 loop spans 16 amino acids. CDR1 and CDR2 (germline): SGHTA, FQGNSA. The CDR3 coding sequence is TGTGCCAGCAGCTTAGATGGGACTAGCGGGAGGTACGAGCAGTACTTC. Protein product: CASSLDGTSGRYEQYF.